This TCR beta chain was documented in a study of kidney transplant recipient with SARS-CoV-2 infection. TCRdb reprocessed the reads via MiXCR and lists one record per CDR3 protein. In the table there are some 220,000 distinct CDR3 sequences, less than 35% of which are singletons. V was clipped by 5 bases and J by 6 bases; unmatched bases: 2. In germline, CDR1 is SEHNR, CDR2 FQNEAQ (reference sequence). This CDR3 region has 12 residues. The table lists this clonotype with many counts. Sample: a blood sample, taken at baseline and on day 111 from a kidney transplant recipient. This sequence was found in a male patient in his thirties who had COVID-19 and was a kidney transplant recipient. The graft donor may account for some of the T cells. J is TRBJ2-3 and V is TRBV7-9; 7 positions match TRBD2. CDR3 region: CASSGGVDTQYF. In nucleotides, the CDR3 is TGTGCCAGCAGCGGGGGGGTCGATACGCAGTATTTT.